This TCR beta chain is from a study of CD8+ T cells in alopecia areata. Turning to the study itself: Treated patients were dosed with oral tofacitinib, taking 5 to 10 mg twice daily. Study outcomes and limitations: It was observed that many expanded lesional clones persisted in scalp and blood during tofacitinib. Researchers reported that TCR sharing among patients proved less clear than in mice, possibly HLA-linked.

The authors extracted RNA and reverse transcribed it into cDNA as the sequencing template. Assay used: immunoSEQ multiplex PCR; TCRdb lists only in-frame clones, some missing. The sample has 7,400 or so clones, under 70% seen once; the top ten hold 13%. Treatment defined: oral pan-JAK inhibitor, 5-10 mg twice daily. Lesional scalp tissue (obtained by punch biopsy) and peripheral blood were collected from alopecia areata patients. V lost 0 bases to trimming and J lost 8 bases, with 11 bases between them. Germline CDR1 and CDR2: SGHRS and YFSETQ. This CDR3 spans 14 amino acids. Details on this clone: Its antigen is still unknown.

The rearrangement links TRBV5-1 to TRBJ1-4, with D hard to call. The input for sequencing was skin, taken at week 4, from a patient treated with tofacitinib. This receptor was identified in a human donor with alopecia areata. The CDR3 is CASSLAGRKEKLFF. DNA for the CDR3: TGCGCCAGCAGCTTGGCGGGTCGGAAAGAAAAACTGTTTTTT.